The next 3 T cell receptor beta chains were all read from a single sample in a study of T cell responses to AZD1222 COVID-19 vaccine. Sequencing used immunoSEQ multiplex PCR; TCRdb keeps in-frame clones, though not all of them. The table includes around 30,000 clones, over 90% detected once. The sequencing used peripheral blood, collected on day 0 of AZD1222 vaccination. These receptors came from an adult in good health.

The chain couples TRBV28 to TRBJ1-2; no definite D call. This CDR3 region has 11 residues. Between the trimmed V and J ends, which lost 7 bases and 7 bases, there was a span of 10 bases. Per germline, CDR1 MDHEN and CDR2 SYDVKM. CDR3 residues: CASTWNGGYTF. For the CDR3, the DNA is TGTGCCAGCACCTGGAACGGTGGCTACACCTTC.

The chain has TRBV7-9 and TRBJ2-3; the D is unclear. The CDR3 sequence is 12 residues long. Germline V gene sequence: CDR1 SEHNR, CDR2 FQNEAQ (reference sequence). With 1 base removed from V and 5 bases from J, the gap between germline ends came to 4 bases. CDR3: CASSLGEDTQYF. CDR3 sequence (DNA): TGTGCCAGCAGCTTAGGGGAAGATACGCAGTATTTT.

The V and J genes are TRBV11-2 and TRBJ2-1; no reliable D call. Germline CDR1 and CDR2: SGHAT and FQNNGV. CDR3 length: 11 residues. The ends were cut back, 7 bases at V and 9 bases at J, with 10 bases in the middle. In nucleotides, the CDR3 is TGTGCCAGCATCGCCCCGGGTGAGCAGTTCTTC. Translation gives CASIAPGEQFF.